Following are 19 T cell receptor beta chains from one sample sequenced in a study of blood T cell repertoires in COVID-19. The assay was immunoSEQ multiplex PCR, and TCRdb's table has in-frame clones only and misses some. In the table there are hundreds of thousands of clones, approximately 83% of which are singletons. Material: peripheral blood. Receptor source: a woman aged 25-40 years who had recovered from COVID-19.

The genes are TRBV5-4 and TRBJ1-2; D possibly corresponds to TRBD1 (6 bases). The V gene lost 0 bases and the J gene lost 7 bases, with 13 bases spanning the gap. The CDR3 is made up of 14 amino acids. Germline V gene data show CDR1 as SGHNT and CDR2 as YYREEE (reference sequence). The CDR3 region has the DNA TGTGCCAGCAGCTTGGACTCAGGGGCTCGTGGCTACACCTTC. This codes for CASSLDSGARGYTF.

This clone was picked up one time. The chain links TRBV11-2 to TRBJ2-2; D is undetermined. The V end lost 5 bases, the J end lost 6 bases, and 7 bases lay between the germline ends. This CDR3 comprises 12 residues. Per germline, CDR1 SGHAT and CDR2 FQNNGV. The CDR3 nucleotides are TGTGCCAGCAGCCCGTTCGCCGGGGAGCTGTTTTTT. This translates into CASSPFAGELFF.

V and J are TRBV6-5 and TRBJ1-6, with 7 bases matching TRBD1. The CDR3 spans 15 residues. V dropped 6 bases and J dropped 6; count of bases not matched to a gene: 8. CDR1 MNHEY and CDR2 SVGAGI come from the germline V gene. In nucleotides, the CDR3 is TGTGCCAGCAGGAAACCGACAGGGACTAATTCACCCCTCCACTTT. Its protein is CASRKPTGTNSPLHF.

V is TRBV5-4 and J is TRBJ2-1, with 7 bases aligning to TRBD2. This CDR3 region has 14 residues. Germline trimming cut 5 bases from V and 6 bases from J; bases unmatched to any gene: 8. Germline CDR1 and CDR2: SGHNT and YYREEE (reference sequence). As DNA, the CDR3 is TGTGCCAGCAGTTATCTAGCGGCGATCAATGAGCAGTTCTTC. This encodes CASSYLAAINEQFF.

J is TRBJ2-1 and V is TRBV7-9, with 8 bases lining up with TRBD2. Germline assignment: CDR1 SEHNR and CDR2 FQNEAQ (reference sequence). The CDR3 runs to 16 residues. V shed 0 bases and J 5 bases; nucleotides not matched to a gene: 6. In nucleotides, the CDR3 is TGTGCCAGCAGCTTAGCGGCGGGAGCGGGGGACAATGAGCAGTTCTTC. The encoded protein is CASSLAAGAGDNEQFF.

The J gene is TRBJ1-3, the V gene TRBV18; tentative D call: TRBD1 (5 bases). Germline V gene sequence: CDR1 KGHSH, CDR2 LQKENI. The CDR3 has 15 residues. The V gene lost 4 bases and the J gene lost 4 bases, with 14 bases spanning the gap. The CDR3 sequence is CASSQGLTGGNTIYF. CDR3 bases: TGTGCCAGCTCACAGGGACTAACGGGAGGAAACACCATATATTTT.

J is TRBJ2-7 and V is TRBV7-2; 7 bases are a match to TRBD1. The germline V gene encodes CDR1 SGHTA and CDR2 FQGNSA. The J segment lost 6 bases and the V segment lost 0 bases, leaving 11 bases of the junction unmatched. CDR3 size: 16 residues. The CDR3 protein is CASSLAGTAPSREQYF. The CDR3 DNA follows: TGTGCCAGCAGCTTAGCGGGGACAGCCCCCTCCCGCGAGCAGTACTTC. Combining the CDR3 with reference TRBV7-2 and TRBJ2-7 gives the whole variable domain GAGVSQSPSNKVTEKGKDVELRCDPISGHTALYWYRQSLGQGLEFLIYFQGNSAPDKSGLPSDRFSAERTGGSVSTLTIQRTQQEDSAVYLCASSLAGTAPSREQYFGPGTRLTVT.

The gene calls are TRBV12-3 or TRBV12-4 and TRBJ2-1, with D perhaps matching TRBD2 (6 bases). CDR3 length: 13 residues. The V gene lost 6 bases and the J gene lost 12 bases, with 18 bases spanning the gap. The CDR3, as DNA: TGTGCCAGCAGACTATTCTCGTCCGGGGGGCAGTTCTTC. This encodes CASRLFSSGGQFF.

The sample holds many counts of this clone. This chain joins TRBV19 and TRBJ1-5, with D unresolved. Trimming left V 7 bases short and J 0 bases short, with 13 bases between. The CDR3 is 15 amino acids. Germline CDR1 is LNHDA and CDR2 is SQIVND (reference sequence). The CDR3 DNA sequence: TGTGCCAGTACCGTAGACAAGTATAGCAATCAGCCCCAGCATTTT. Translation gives CASTVDKYSNQPQHF.

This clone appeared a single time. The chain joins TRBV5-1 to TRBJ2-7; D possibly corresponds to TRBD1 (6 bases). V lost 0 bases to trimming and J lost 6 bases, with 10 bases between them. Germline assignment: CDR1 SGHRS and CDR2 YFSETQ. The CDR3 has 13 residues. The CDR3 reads CASSLDREPEQYF. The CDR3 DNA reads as TGCGCCAGCAGCTTGGACAGGGAGCCCGAGCAGTACTTC.

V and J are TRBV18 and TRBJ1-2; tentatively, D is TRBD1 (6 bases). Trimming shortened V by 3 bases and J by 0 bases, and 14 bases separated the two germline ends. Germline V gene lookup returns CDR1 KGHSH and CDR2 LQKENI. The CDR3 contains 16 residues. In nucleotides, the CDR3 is TGTGCCAGCTCACCGCCCGGTTCAGGGGCTAACTATGGCTACACCTTC. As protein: CASSPPGSGANYGYTF.

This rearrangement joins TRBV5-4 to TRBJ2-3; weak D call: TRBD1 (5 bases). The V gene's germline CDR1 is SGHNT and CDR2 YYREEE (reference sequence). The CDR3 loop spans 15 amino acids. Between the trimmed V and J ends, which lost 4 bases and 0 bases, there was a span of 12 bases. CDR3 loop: CASSLSTASTDTQYF. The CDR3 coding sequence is TGTGCCAGCAGCCTCTCGACAGCTAGCACAGATACGCAGTATTTT.

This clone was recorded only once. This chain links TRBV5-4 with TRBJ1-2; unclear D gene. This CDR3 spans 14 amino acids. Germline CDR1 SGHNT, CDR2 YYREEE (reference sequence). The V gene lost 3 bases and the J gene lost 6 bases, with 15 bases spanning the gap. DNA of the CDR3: TGTGCCAGCAGCTGGCCCGGGGAAATGGATGGCTACACCTTC. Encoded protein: CASSWPGEMDGYTF.

CDR3 in DNA: TGTGCCAGCAGTGAGTTCGGGACAGCTTCCTACGAGCAGTACTTC. It yields the protein CASSEFGTASYEQYF. V gene TRBV6-1 combines with J gene TRBJ2-7, with 7 bases identical to TRBD1. Germline V gene data show CDR1 as MNHNS and CDR2 as SASEGT. The CDR3 covers 15 residues. V dropped 3 bases and J dropped 1; count of bases not matched to a gene: 6.

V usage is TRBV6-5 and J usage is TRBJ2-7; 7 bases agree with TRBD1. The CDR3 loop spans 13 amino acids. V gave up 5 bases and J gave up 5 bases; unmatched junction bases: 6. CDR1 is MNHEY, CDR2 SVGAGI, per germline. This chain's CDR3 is CASSPEQGNEQYF. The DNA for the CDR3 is TGTGCCAGCAGTCCCGAACAGGGGAACGAGCAGTACTTC.

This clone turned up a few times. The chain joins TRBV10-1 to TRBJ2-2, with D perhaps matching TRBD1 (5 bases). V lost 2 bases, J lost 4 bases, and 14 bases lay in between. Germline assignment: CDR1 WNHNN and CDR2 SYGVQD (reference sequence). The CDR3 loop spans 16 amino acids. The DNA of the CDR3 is TGCGCCAGCAGTGAGCCAGGGTCTTCGAGCACCGGGGAGCTGTTTTTT. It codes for CASSEPGSSSTGELFF.

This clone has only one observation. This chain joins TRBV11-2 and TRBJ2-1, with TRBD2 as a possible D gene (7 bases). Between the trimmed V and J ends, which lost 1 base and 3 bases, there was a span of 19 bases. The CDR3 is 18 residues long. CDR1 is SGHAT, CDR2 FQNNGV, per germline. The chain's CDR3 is CASSLGGGGLLIYNEQFF. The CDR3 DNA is TGTGCCAGCAGCTTAGGCGGCGGGGGCCTATTGATCTACAATGAGCAGTTCTTC.

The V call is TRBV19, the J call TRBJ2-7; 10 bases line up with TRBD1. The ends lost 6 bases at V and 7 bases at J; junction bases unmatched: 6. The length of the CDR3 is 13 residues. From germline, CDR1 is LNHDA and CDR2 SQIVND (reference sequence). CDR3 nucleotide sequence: TGTGCCAGTAGGCGGACAGGGGGTTTTGAGCAGTACTTC. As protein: CASRRTGGFEQYF.

In DNA form, the CDR3 reads TGTGCCAGCAGCTCCAGGGTAGCGGACACGTCCTACGAGCAGTACTTC. This gives the protein CASSSRVADTSYEQYF. The chain combines TRBV7-9 with TRBJ2-7, with D possibly being TRBD2 (6 bases). This CDR3 region has 16 residues. From germline, CDR1 is SEHNR and CDR2 FQNEAQ (reference sequence). V lost 4 bases, J lost 1 base, and 17 bases lay in between.